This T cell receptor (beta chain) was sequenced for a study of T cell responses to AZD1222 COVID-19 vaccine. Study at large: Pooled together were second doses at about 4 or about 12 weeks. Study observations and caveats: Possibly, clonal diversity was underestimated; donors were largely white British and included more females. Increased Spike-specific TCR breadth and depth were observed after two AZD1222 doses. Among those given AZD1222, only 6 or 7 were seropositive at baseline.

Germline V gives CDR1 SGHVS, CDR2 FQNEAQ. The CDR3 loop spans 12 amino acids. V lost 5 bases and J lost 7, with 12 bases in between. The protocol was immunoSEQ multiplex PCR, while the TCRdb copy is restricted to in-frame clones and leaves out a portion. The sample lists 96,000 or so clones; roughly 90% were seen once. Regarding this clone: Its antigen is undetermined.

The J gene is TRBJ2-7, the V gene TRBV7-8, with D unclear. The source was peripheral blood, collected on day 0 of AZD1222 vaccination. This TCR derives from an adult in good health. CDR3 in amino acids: CASSPVEREQYF. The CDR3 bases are TGTGCCAGCAGCCCCGTGGAACGAGAGCAGTACTTC.